This note documents a single T cell receptor beta chain sequence. The antigen is unknown. Processing of graft tissue released intraepithelial and lamina propria lymphocytes. TCRdb's copy holds only in-frame clones and misses some; the assay was immunoSEQ multiplex PCR. The sample comprises 60,000 to 70,000 clones, around 86% of which are singletons, and less than 2% rests with the top ten. The sample comes from a study of graft-versus-host responses after intestinal transplantation. For the study at large: Recipients received multivisceral, liver-intestinal, or isolated intestinal transplants. All recipients were given anti-thymocyte globulin induction, and tacrolimus and steroids were then administered for about three years. Findings and limits, study-wide: Investigators detected GvH clones in recipient marrow, with some emerging earlier in ileum or blood. HvG clone declines early post-transplant were associated with peak circulating GvH levels.

V was shortened by 5 bases and J by 4 bases, with 18 bases between the two germline ends. The CDR3 totals 15 residues. In germline, CDR1 is SGHDT, CDR2 YYEEEE. The genes are TRBV5-6 and TRBJ1-2; D not certain. The sample was ileum tissue, taken 350 to 400 days after transplant. The clonotype comes from a human patient who received an intestinal transplant, so some T cells may come from the graft donor. The CDR3 coding sequence is TGTGCCAGCAGATCCGCGGGGAGGGTGGCCTATGGCTACACCTTC. This encodes CASRSAGRVAYGYTF.